These T cell receptor beta chains were read from a single sample in a study of T cells in Graves' hyperthyroidism and ophthalmopathy. Using its own MiXCR run on the multiplex PCR reads, TCRdb lists one record per CDR3 protein. The sample records under 600,000 distinct CDR3 sequences, roughly 15% being singletons. Specimen: blood. The source is a woman between 35 and 50 years old with Graves' ophthalmopathy. CDR3s include the opening cysteine and the closing phenylalanine or tryptophan. A D gene is named only where the DNA matches it firmly. A row's size may be missing; if present it is once, few, many or a size class.

len,v_gene,j_gene,abundance,d_gene,CDR3aa,CDR3nt
15,TRBV29-1,TRBJ2-1,few,NA,CSVGARGFAYNEQFF,TGCAGCGTTGGTGCTAGGGGATTCGCCTACAATGAGCAGTTCTTC
12,TRBV6-1,TRBJ2-1,NA,NA,CASSEAGLGQFF,TGTGCCAGCAGTGAAGCTGGGTTGGGGCAGTTCTTC
14,TRBV5-1,TRBJ2-1,many,NA,CASRSSPSYNEQFF,TGCGCCAGCAGGTCTTCTCCCTCCTACAATGAGCAGTTCTTC
14,TRBV10-2,TRBJ1-1,many,NA,CASMAGNMNTEAFF,TGCGCCAGCATGGCAGGCAACATGAACACTGAAGCTTTCTTT
14,TRBV3-1,TRBJ2-5,few,NA,CASSPLRGTETQYF,TGTGCCAGCAGCCCTTTGCGGGGTACGGAAACCCAGTACTTC
14,TRBV19,TRBJ2-5,NA,TRBD2,CASRDGGVQETQYF,TGTGCCAGTAGAGACGGGGGGGTCCAAGAGACCCAGTACTTC
13,TRBV6-1,TRBJ2-5,many,NA,CASSTYTQETQYF,TGTGCCAGCAGCACTTATACACAAGAGACCCAGTACTTC
17,TRBV20-1,TRBJ1-6,NA,TRBD1,CSARDLREGANNSPLHF,TGCAGTGCTAGAGATCTGCGGGAGGGGGCAAACAATTCACCCCTCCACTTT
13,TRBV18,TRBJ2-3,many,NA,CASSPASSYPQYF,TGTGCCAGCTCACCTGCCTCCAGCTATCCGCAGTATTTT
14,TRBV10-3,TRBJ1-1,few,NA,CAISDPIMNTEAFF,TGTGCCATCAGTGATCCTATCATGAACACTGAAGCTTTCTTT
14,TRBV20-1,TRBJ1-3,many,NA,CSARQGGYGNTIYF,TGCAGTGCTAGACAGGGAGGATATGGAAACACCATATATTTT
17,TRBV7-9,TRBJ2-7,many,NA,CASSLGSSGQKVHEQYF,TGTGCCAGCAGCTTAGGTTCGTCGGGGCAAAAGGTCCACGAGCAGTACTTC
14,TRBV5-1,TRBJ2-1,many,TRBD1,CASSLAPGGTEQFF,TGCGCCAGCAGCTTGGCCCCAGGGGGCACTGAGCAGTTCTTC
18,TRBV2,TRBJ2-3,many,TRBD2,CASTPEVLAGGYTDTQYF,TGTGCCAGCACCCCGGAGGTCTTAGCGGGAGGCTACACAGATACGCAGTATTTT
16,TRBV28,TRBJ2-5,NA,NA,CASNPGTYPSQETQYF,TGTGCCAGCAATCCGGGGACTTACCCCTCCCAAGAGACCCAGTACTTC
16,TRBV30,TRBJ1-6,NA,NA,CAWSQGKSSYNSPLHF,TGTGCCTGGAGTCAGGGGAAGAGCTCCTATAATTCACCCCTCCACTTT
13,TRBV28,TRBJ1-4,many,NA,CASGEGFKEKLFF,TGTGCCAGCGGTGAAGGGTTTAAGGAAAAACTGTTTTTT
17,TRBV5-1,TRBJ2-3,NA,TRBD2,CASSLVGLADVTDTQYF,TGCGCCAGCAGCTTGGTTGGACTAGCGGACGTCACAGATACGCAGTATTTT
13,TRBV7-9,TRBJ2-1,NA,NA,CASSLVPSYEQFF,TGTGCCAGCAGCTTAGTCCCCTCCTATGAGCAGTTCTTC
16,TRBV2,TRBJ2-2,NA,TRBD1,CASREVTGQNTGELFF,TGTGCCAGCAGAGAGGTGACAGGGCAGAACACCGGGGAGCTGTTTTTT
16,TRBV3-1,TRBJ1-3,NA,TRBD1,CASSQGTGSSGNTIYF,TGTGCCAGCAGCCAAGGGACAGGAAGCTCTGGAAACACCATATATTTT
13,TRBV28,TRBJ1-5,NA,NA,CASIERVGQPQHF,TGTGCCAGCATCGAAAGGGTAGGTCAGCCCCAGCATTTT
16,TRBV9,TRBJ1-4,few,NA,CASSVNSGQLNEKLFF,TGTGCCAGCAGCGTAAACTCCGGTCAACTTAATGAAAAACTGTTTTTT
14,TRBV7-9,TRBJ2-1,NA,TRBD2,CASSLTGTSNEQFF,TGTGCCAGCAGCTTGACCGGGACTAGCAATGAGCAGTTCTTC
13,TRBV2,TRBJ2-7,NA,NA,CASTSESSYEQYF,TGTGCCAGCACCTCGGAAAGCTCCTACGAGCAGTACTTC
16,TRBV2,TRBJ2-1,NA,NA,CASSEAYGGVGGEQFF,TGTGCCAGCAGTGAAGCGTACGGGGGCGTTGGGGGTGAGCAGTTCTTC
14,TRBV9,TRBJ2-1,few,NA,CASSVGTAGDEQFF,TGTGCCAGCAGCGTCGGGACGGCGGGCGATGAGCAGTTCTTC
14,TRBV12-3/TRBV12-4,TRBJ2-4,many,NA,CASSTSVTKNIQYF,TGTGCCAGCAGTACAAGCGTAACCAAAAACATTCAGTACTTC
12,TRBV5-5,TRBJ2-4,few,NA,CASSSWGDIQYF,TGTGCCAGCAGCTCCTGGGGGGACATTCAGTACTTC
14,TRBV12-3/TRBV12-4,TRBJ1-3,NA,NA,CASSLGRSGNTIYF,TGTGCCAGCAGTCTCGGCCGGTCTGGAAACACCATATATTTT
14,TRBV6-2/TRBV6-3,TRBJ1-2,NA,NA,CASSSRREEDGYTF,TGTGCCAGCAGTTCCCGCAGGGAGGAGGATGGCTACACCTTC
14,TRBV3-1,TRBJ1-2,many,NA,CASNSRAADHGYTF,TGTGCCAGCAATTCGAGGGCGGCGGACCACGGCTACACCTTC
20,TRBV7-9,TRBJ2-3,NA,TRBD2,CASSLASPELAGGFTDTQYF,TGTGCCAGCAGCTTAGCGTCCCCCGAGCTAGCGGGGGGGTTCACAGATACGCAGTATTTT
14,TRBV5-5,TRBJ2-2,NA,NA,CASSKGQSTGKLFF,TGTGCCAGCAGCAAGGGACAATCCACCGGGAAGCTGTTTTTT
16,TRBV12-3/TRBV12-4,TRBJ1-1,NA,TRBD1,CASSFRTGDGNTEAFF,TGTGCCAGCAGCTTCCGGACAGGGGATGGGAACACTGAAGCTTTCTTT
16,TRBV6-5,TRBJ2-3,NA,TRBD1,CASSYSGQASTDTQYF,TGTGCCAGCAGTTACTCTGGACAGGCTAGCACAGATACGCAGTATTTT
14,TRBV18,TRBJ2-7,many,TRBD1,CASSPRDRTYEQYF,TGTGCCAGCTCGCCTCGGGACAGGACCTACGAGCAGTACTTC
15,TRBV9,TRBJ2-1,NA,TRBD1,CASSVQLGTGNEQFF,TGTGCCAGCAGCGTCCAGCTCGGGACAGGGAATGAGCAGTTCTTC
14,TRBV19,TRBJ2-1,few,NA,CASQRGARYNEQFF,TGTGCCTCACAAAGGGGGGCTCGATACAATGAGCAGTTCTTC
16,TRBV2,TRBJ2-7,many,NA,CASIRGGGQSSYEQYF,TGTGCCAGCATCCGAGGGGGGGGACAGAGCTCCTACGAGCAGTACTTC
14,TRBV6-1,TRBJ2-1,NA,TRBD1,CASSEATGANEQFF,TGTGCCAGCAGTGAAGCCACAGGGGCCAATGAGCAGTTCTTC
14,TRBV7-9,TRBJ1-1,few,NA,CASSLARTFTEAFF,TGTGCCAGCAGCTTAGCCCGAACCTTCACTGAAGCTTTCTTT
15,TRBV6-1,TRBJ1-4,many,NA,CASSETTELLEKLFF,TGTGCCAGCAGTGAAACGACAGAGCTACTTGAAAAACTGTTTTTT
17,TRBV3-1,TRBJ1-4,many,NA,CASSLTLPGTTNEKLFF,TGTGCCAGCAGCCTGACACTCCCGGGAACAACTAATGAAAAACTGTTTTTT
18,TRBV7-6,TRBJ2-2,NA,NA,CASSPLRLGSGGAGELFF,TGTGCCAGCAGCCCCCTTCGCCTGGGCTCCGGAGGGGCCGGGGAGCTGTTTTTT
13,TRBV6-2/TRBV6-3,TRBJ2-7,NA,NA,CASRGARGYEQYF,TGTGCCAGCCGCGGGGCCCGGGGTTACGAGCAGTACTTC
16,TRBV7-8,TRBJ2-3,many,TRBD2,CASSFSGRGYTDTQYF,TGTGCCAGCAGCTTTAGCGGGAGGGGATACACAGATACGCAGTATTTT
13,TRBV7-2,TRBJ2-5,many,TRBD2,CASSRASGVDQYF,TGTGCCAGCAGCCGTGCTAGCGGGGTGGACCAGTACTTC
14,TRBV3-1,TRBJ1-1,many,NA,CASSQEWGGTEAFF,TGTGCCAGCAGCCAAGAATGGGGAGGAACTGAAGCTTTCTTT
15,TRBV5-1,TRBJ2-1,NA,TRBD2,CASSLGREVYNEQFF,TGTGCCAGCTCCCTGGGGCGGGAGGTCTACAATGAGCAGTTCTTC
15,TRBV13,TRBJ2-7,NA,NA,CASSLGARSSYEQYF,TGTGCCAGCAGCTTAGGGGCCCGGAGCTCCTACGAGCAGTACTTC
15,TRBV11-2,TRBJ2-1,few,TRBD2,CASSARDYPYNEQFF,TGTGCCAGCAGCGCCCGGGACTACCCTTACAATGAGCAGTTCTTC
15,TRBV10-1,TRBJ2-1,NA,TRBD2,CASSNSGRGYNEQFF,TGCGCCAGCAGTAACAGCGGGAGGGGATACAATGAGCAGTTCTTC
12,TRBV20-1,TRBJ2-1,many,NA,CSAARKSQPQFF,TGCAGTGCTGCTCGGAAGAGTCAACCTCAGTTCTTC